This TCR beta chain was found in a study of T cells in localized non-small cell lung cancer. Study-wide results and limits: Of the top 100 tumor clones, median around 60 were in adjacent lung, approximately 30 among its top 100. It was uninvolved adjacent lung that showed the highest T cell clonality, exceeding tumor.

Clones were read by immunoSEQ multiplex PCR, and TCRdb kept only the in-frame ones, dropping some. The sample has about 59,000 clones, roughly 89% seen once. This clone has a single count. Its antigen is currently unknown. The receptor was isolated from a man between 35 and 75 years old with stage I squamous cell lung carcinoma. Material: peripheral blood, obtained before any cancer treatment.

The CDR3 DNA follows: TGTGCCAGCAGATCTCAGGGCCCTAGCAATCAGCCCCAGCATTTT. It encodes CASRSQGPSNQPQHF. The chain carries TRBV6-5 and TRBJ1-5; a weak D match, TRBD1 (5 bases). Between the trimmed V and J ends, which lost 6 bases and 0 bases, there was a span of 12 bases. The V gene's germline CDR1 is MNHEY and CDR2 SVGAGI. The CDR3 runs 15 residues.